The rows below give T cell receptor beta chains drawn from one sample of a study of blood T cells in healthy people across ages. TCRdb ran MiXCR on the 5' RACE reads and lists one entry per CDR3 protein. Here the sample spans 1,500,000 or so distinct CDR3 sequences, roughly 43% being singletons. The specimen was blood. The receptors stem from a woman aged 18-29 years in good health. CDR3s include the opening cysteine and the closing phenylalanine or tryptophan. Fields, in order: D gene, V gene, J gene, clone size, CDR3 DNA, CDR3 protein. The D gene is left open where the match is weak. Size is omitted from some rows. Given values are once, few, many or a class for expanded clones.

NA,TRBV7-2,TRBJ2-7,once,TGTGCCAGCAGCTCCCAGGGGGTTAGCGGCTACGAGCAGTACTTC,CASSSQGVSGYEQYF
NA,TRBV7-6,TRBJ1-3,few,TGTGCCAGCAGCTTAGCGCCTAACTCGGCTGGAAACACCATATATTTT,CASSLAPNSAGNTIYF
NA,TRBV12-3/TRBV12-4,TRBJ1-3,NA,TGTGCCAGCAGTTGGTACTCTGGAAACACCATATATTTT,CASSWYSGNTIYF
NA,TRBV15,TRBJ1-4,NA,TGTGCCACCAGCAGAGATCTACGTTCGGGGATAGGAGAAAAACTGTTTTTT,CATSRDLRSGIGEKLFF
TRBD2,TRBV20-1,TRBJ2-1,NA,TGCAGTGCTGCCCTGACTAGCGCTTACAATGAGCAGTTCTTC,CSAALTSAYNEQFF
NA,TRBV20-1,TRBJ1-1,NA,TGCAGTGCTAGGGGCCTCGGGGGGCACACTGAAGCTTTCTTT,CSARGLGGHTEAFF
NA,TRBV6-5,TRBJ1-2,NA,TGTGCCAGCAGTGTTACAGGGAGTAATGGCTACACCTTC,CASSVTGSNGYTF
TRBD2,TRBV5-5,TRBJ2-5,NA,TGTGCCAGCAGCTTCTCATCGGGACTAGGCCAAGAGACCCAGTACTTC,CASSFSSGLGQETQYF
NA,TRBV24-1,TRBJ2-2,NA,TGTGCCACCAGTTGGGAGGACGGGGAGCTGTTTTTT,CATSWEDGELFF
TRBD1,TRBV28,TRBJ2-7,NA,TGTGCCAGCAGTTTTGTGGTGGGCTCAGGGGGATTCGAGCAGTACTTC,CASSFVVGSGGFEQYF
NA,TRBV19,TRBJ2-3,NA,TGTGCCAGTAGTATAGTAGAGGGCGCAGATACGCAGTATTTT,CASSIVEGADTQYF
NA,TRBV7-9,TRBJ1-4,NA,TGTGCCAGCAGCAACAACAGGGTCCTTAATGAAAAACTGTTTTTT,CASSNNRVLNEKLFF
TRBD2,TRBV7-2,TRBJ2-3,once,TGTGCCAGCAGCTTATCCGTTCAGCGGGATCGAGATACGCAGTATTTT,CASSLSVQRDRDTQYF
TRBD1,TRBV4-3,TRBJ2-7,once,TGCGCCAGCAGCCAGGCCGGGACAGGGTTCGGAGAGCAGTACTTC,CASSQAGTGFGEQYF
TRBD1,TRBV29-1,TRBJ2-7,NA,TGCAGCGGCGGACAGGGCCCCTCCTACGAGCAGTACTTC,CSGGQGPSYEQYF
TRBD2,TRBV20-1,TRBJ2-7,NA,TGCAGTTTTTCTGCGGGAGGGTATTTGAATGAGCAGTACTTC,CSFSAGGYLNEQYF
NA,TRBV13,TRBJ2-2,once,TGTGCCAGCAGCACCACGGACGTCACCGGGGAGCTGTTTTTT,CASSTTDVTGELFF
NA,TRBV2,TRBJ2-3,few,TGTGCCAGCAGTGTTGCTAGCGCAGGCACAGATACGCAGTATTTT,CASSVASAGTDTQYF
NA,TRBV6-6,TRBJ1-5,NA,TGTGCCAGCAGTTACTTTGGGACCGATCAGCCCCAGCATTTT,CASSYFGTDQPQHF
TRBD2,TRBV7-2,TRBJ2-3,few,TGTGCCAACAGCTTCCTCGGGACTAGCGGGAGTTGGTCAGATACGCAGTATTTT,CANSFLGTSGSWSDTQYF
TRBD1,TRBV4-3,TRBJ2-3,few,TGCGCCAGCAGCCAAGATCCCGGGGACAGGGACCCAGATACGCAGTATTTT,CASSQDPGDRDPDTQYF
NA,TRBV20-1,TRBJ1-1,NA,TGCAGTGCTAAAAGGAAGGCCCTGAACACTGAAGCTTTCTTT,CSAKRKALNTEAFF
NA,TRBV13,TRBJ2-1,few,TGTGCCAGCAGCCCTCGGGAAAGCTCCTACAATGAGCAGTTCTTC,CASSPRESSYNEQFF
TRBD1,TRBV2,TRBJ2-1,NA,TGTGCCAGCAGTGATGGGCAGGGGGACGGGAATGAGCAGTTCTTC,CASSDGQGDGNEQFF
NA,TRBV15,TRBJ2-5,NA,TGTGCCACCAGCAGGACCGGGACTGGGGACAATGAGCAGTACTTC,CATSRTGTGDNEQYF
TRBD2,TRBV13,TRBJ2-4,NA,TGTGCCAGCACCGAGCGGGAGGAGGGCAAAAACATTCAGTACTTC,CASTEREEGKNIQYF
NA,TRBV6-1,TRBJ2-3,NA,TGTGCCAGCAGTGAAAGGGCCAGCCCCGTTCGGGGAAATACGCAGTATTTT,CASSERASPVRGNTQYF
NA,TRBV24-1,TRBJ2-7,once,TGTGCCACCCAGCACGAGCAGTACTTC,CATQHEQYF
TRBD2,TRBV9,TRBJ2-3,NA,TGTGCCAGCAGCGTAGGTCTCCTAGCGGGGGGGGATACGCAGTATTTT,CASSVGLLAGGDTQYF
NA,TRBV5-1,TRBJ2-2,NA,TGCGCCAGCAGCTTGGACCAGGGTGGCACCGGGGAGCTGTTTTTT,CASSLDQGGTGELFF
TRBD1,TRBV15,TRBJ2-2,once,TGTGCCACCAGTATGGACAGGGTTAAGTCCGGGGAGCTGTTTTTT,CATSMDRVKSGELFF
TRBD1,TRBV11-2,TRBJ2-1,NA,TGTGCCAGCAGCACGCCCCGACAGGGCCTTGAGCAGTTCTTC,CASSTPRQGLEQFF
TRBD2,TRBV20-1,TRBJ2-3,few,TGCAGTGCGGGAATAGCGGGGGGGCTCTCAGATACGCAGTATTTT,CSAGIAGGLSDTQYF
NA,TRBV2,TRBJ1-1,NA,TGTGCCAGCAGTGTTTATGGGGAGAACACTGAAGCTTTCTTT,CASSVYGENTEAFF
NA,TRBV29-1,TRBJ1-2,few,TGCAGCGTTGTGTGGGCAGGGAGCTATGGCTACACCTTC,CSVVWAGSYGYTF
TRBD2,TRBV29-1,TRBJ2-7,NA,TGCAGCGTTCGGGGACTAGGAACCTACGAGCAGTACTTC,CSVRGLGTYEQYF
TRBD1,TRBV7-2,TRBJ1-3,NA,TGTGCCAGCCGGCCGGGACAGCTTAGAAACACCATATATTTT,CASRPGQLRNTIYF
NA,TRBV6-6,TRBJ2-5,few,TGTGCCAGCGTACGACGGAAAGAGGCCCAGTACTTC,CASVRRKEAQYF
NA,TRBV29-1,TRBJ2-5,NA,TGCAGCGTTGAAAAGCAGGGGCAGACCCAGTACTTC,CSVEKQGQTQYF
NA,TRBV13,TRBJ2-1,few,TGTGCCAGCAGCCACCGAGACCCCGCTCAGGACAATGAGCAGTTCTTC,CASSHRDPAQDNEQFF
TRBD1,TRBV9,TRBJ2-3,NA,TGTGCCAGCAGCGTGACCCCGTTGAGGGACAGGGAAACCACAGATACGCAGTATTTT,CASSVTPLRDRETTDTQYF
NA,TRBV12-3/TRBV12-4,TRBJ2-7,NA,TGTGCCAGCAGTCTCCAACAAGTGCAGTACTTC,CASSLQQVQYF
TRBD2,TRBV4-2,TRBJ2-6,few,TGTGCCAGCAGCGCTACTAGCGGGAACTCTGGGGCCAACGTCCTGACTTTC,CASSATSGNSGANVLTF
NA,TRBV2,TRBJ2-7,NA,TGTGCCAGCACGAGACGAGCGGAATCCTACGAGCAGTACTTC,CASTRRAESYEQYF
NA,TRBV6-6,TRBJ1-3,NA,TGTGCCAGCAGAGCTCGGACGGTCTCTGGAAACACCATATATTTT,CASRARTVSGNTIYF
TRBD1,TRBV30,TRBJ1-4,NA,TGTGCCTGGAGTGCCGGGACAGCTGAAAAACTGTTTTTT,CAWSAGTAEKLFF
NA,TRBV27,TRBJ1-2,NA,TGTGCCAGCAGTCAAGATTTATACTATGGCAACACCTTC,CASSQDLYYGNTF
NA,TRBV29-1,TRBJ1-1,NA,TGCAGCGTTGTCCGGCAGGAGAGCACTGAAGCTTTCTTT,CSVVRQESTEAFF
TRBD2,TRBV28,TRBJ2-1,few,TGTGCCAGCAGGCCAACTCTAGCGGGAGACGGCAATGAGCAGTTCTTC,CASRPTLAGDGNEQFF
NA,TRBV7-9,TRBJ1-2,once,TGTGCCAGCAGCTTACGGACAGATCCCTATGGCTACACCTTC,CASSLRTDPYGYTF
NA,TRBV12-3/TRBV12-4,TRBJ1-1,few,TGTGCCAGCCCCAGGGGTAACACTGAAGCTTTCTTT,CASPRGNTEAFF
NA,TRBV6-2/TRBV6-3,TRBJ2-7,NA,TGTGCCAGCGGATCGGGGAGATTGTACTTC,CASGSGRLYF
NA,TRBV2,TRBJ2-1,NA,TGTGCCAGCAGGTTACAGGGTGGGGGCTCCTACAATGAGCAGTTCTTC,CASRLQGGGSYNEQFF
NA,TRBV11-2,TRBJ1-4,few,TGTGCCAGCAGCCCCGGGGGTGGAAGCCGGAATGAAAAACTGTTTTTT,CASSPGGGSRNEKLFF
NA,TRBV14,TRBJ2-3,NA,TGTACCAGCAGCCAAGATTGGGGCAGAATCACAGATACGCAGTATTTT,CTSSQDWGRITDTQYF
NA,TRBV12-3/TRBV12-4,TRBJ1-2,few,TGTGCCAGCAGGTCAACACTAAACTATGGCTACACCTTC,CASRSTLNYGYTF
NA,TRBV4-1,TRBJ2-5,few,TGCGCCAGCAGCCAACCCCGGGGGACGGACCCTACGAGGCAGTACTTC,CASSQPRGTDPTRQYF